One sample yielded the 15 T cell receptor beta chains listed below, sequenced in a study of cytomegalovirus exposure and HLA in healthy donors. The PCR was carried out with 60 Vbeta primers and 13 Jbeta primers. Produced via immunoSEQ multiplex PCR; TCRdb's table is partial and in-frame only. The repertoire holds roughly 120,000 clones, with about two thirds as singletons. The sequencing input was PBMCs. These receptors came from a man aged 55 to 70 in good health and CMV-seropositive.

The chain joins TRBV5-7 to TRBJ2-7; 7 positions agree with TRBD1. TRBV5-7 is placed among ORFs of uncertain function. The V and J ends lost 3 bases and 4 bases, in that order; junction bases with no gene match: 1. This CDR3 region has 12 residues. Here the CDR3 DNA reads TGTGCCAGCAGCTCCAGGGGGTACGAGCAGTACTTC. This encodes CASSSRGYEQYF.

This chain connects TRBV5-4 to TRBJ1-6, with TRBD1 matching 7 bases. The CDR3 has 14 residues. Germline V gives CDR1 SGHNT, CDR2 YYREEE (reference sequence). With 0 bases clipped from V and 8 bases from J, the junction kept 2 bases outside the gene matches. The CDR3 sequence is CASSLGQGDSPLHF. The CDR3 DNA reads as TGTGCCAGCAGCTTGGGGCAGGGGGATTCACCCCTCCACTTT.

The chain uses TRBV5-6 and TRBJ1-2, with 8 bases aligning to TRBD1. The CDR3 loop spans 15 amino acids. Germline CDR1 SGHDT, CDR2 YYEEEE. Trimming cost V 0 bases and J 4 bases; bases outside gene matches: 5. In DNA form, the CDR3 reads TGTGCCAGCAGCTTGGGACAGGGGACCTTCTATGGCTACACCTTC. Translated, it gives CASSLGQGTFYGYTF.

This clone turned up a few times. The CDR3 is CAISEFGRDNTGELFF. DNA of the CDR3: TGTGCCATCAGTGAGTTTGGCAGGGATAACACCGGGGAGCTGTTTTTT. V is TRBV10-3 and J is TRBJ2-2; D may be TRBD1 (5 bases). V lost 1 base and J lost 2, with 11 bases in between. This CDR3 comprises 16 residues. Germline CDR1 and CDR2: ENHRY and SYGVKD.

V gene TRBV7-3 combines with J gene TRBJ2-1; possibly TRBD2 for D (6 bases). The CDR3 is 16 residues long. Per the germline V gene, CDR1 is SGHTA and CDR2 is FQGTGA. V was trimmed by 0 bases and J by 7 bases, leaving 16 bases between them. CDR3: CASSLTSHRRGNEQFF. In DNA form, the CDR3 reads TGTGCCAGCAGCTTAACGTCACACAGGAGGGGTAATGAGCAGTTCTTC.

The chain joins TRBV29-1 to TRBJ1-1; no clear D gene. From germline, CDR1 is SQVTM and CDR2 ANQGSEA. The CDR3 covers 10 residues. The germline V and J ends were trimmed by 7 bases and 5 bases, with 8 bases remaining between them. CDR3 nucleotide sequence: TGCAGCGCAACAACGACTGAAGCTTTCTTT. Translating it yields CSATTTEAFF. Supplemented by reference TRBV29-1 and TRBJ1-1, the full variable domain reads SAVISQKPSRDICQRGTSLTIQCQVDSQVTMMFWYRQQPGQSLTLIATANQGSEATYESGFVIDKFPISRPNLTFSTLTVSNMSPEDSSIYLCSATTTEAFFGQGTRLTVV.

A single count supports this clone. The CDR3 coding sequence is TGTGCCAGCAGCCGCCTCATTGGGGGGGGGCAGTTCTTC. Translated, it gives CASSRLIGGGQFF. This chain links TRBV4-2 with TRBJ2-1; 7 bases are shared with TRBD2. The CDR3 has 13 residues. V gave up 4 bases and J gave up 12 bases; unmatched junction bases: 9. The germline V gene encodes CDR1 LGHNA and CDR2 YNFKEQ.

This rearrangement joins TRBV7-2 to TRBJ2-5; TRBD2 matches 12 bases. The V gene end was trimmed by 5 bases and the J gene end by 9 bases; junction bases not matched to a gene: 10. Germline V gene data show CDR1 as SGHTA and CDR2 as FQGNSA. The CDR3 length is 15 residues. In DNA form, the CDR3 reads TGTGCCAGCAGCCTTACTGGACTAGCGGGGTTGTCCCAGTACTTC. Its translation is CASSLTGLAGLSQYF.

This rearrangement joins TRBV27 to TRBJ2-4, with D maybe TRBD1 (6 bases). Trimming removed 5 bases at V and 10 bases at J, with 21 bases between. The CDR3 extends over 15 amino acids. Germline CDR1 reads MNHEY; CDR2 reads SMNVEV (reference sequence). The CDR3 DNA sequence: TGTGCCAGCAGTCTAAAGCCAGGACAGAATCTTATTCAGTACTTC. It is translated as CASSLKPGQNLIQYF.

Details on this clone: The junction does not match germline at one end; this may be a read error. The chain is built from TRBV9 and TRBJ2-5, with 9 bases aligning to TRBD2. The CDR3 is 12 residues long. The V gene's germline CDR1 is SGDLS and CDR2 YYNGEE. CDR3 amino acids: CASSVRAGGPHF. DNA for the CDR3: TGTGCCAGCAGCGTGCGAGCGGGGGGCCCACACTTC.

This sequence joins TRBV6-1 and TRBJ2-5; D gene uncertain. Germline V gene sequence: CDR1 MNHNS, CDR2 SASEGT. V was cut by 6 bases and J by 5 bases, with 10 bases left in between. This CDR3 region has 12 residues. The CDR3 DNA sequence: TGTGCCAGCAGAACGGTTCTGGAGACCCAGTACTTC. As protein: CASRTVLETQYF.

V usage is TRBV19 and J usage is TRBJ1-4; TRBD1 is a possible D gene (5 bases). Germline lookup yields CDR1 LNHDA and CDR2 SQIVND (reference sequence). Trimming removed 5 bases from V and 7 bases from J, with 14 bases in between. This CDR3 spans 14 amino acids. The CDR3: CASSPAGRVEKLFF. In DNA form, the CDR3 reads TGTGCCAGTAGTCCCGCGGGGCGGGTTGAAAAACTGTTTTTT.

J is TRBJ1-1 and V is TRBV5-1, with D possibly TRBD1 on 5 matching bases. The CDR3 totals 16 residues. Germline assignment: CDR1 SGHRS and CDR2 YFSETQ. With 3 bases removed from V and 5 bases from J, the gap between germline ends came to 20 bases. CDR3 nucleotide sequence: TGCGCCAGCAGCTCATTCGACAGTAATGGGGTGACTGAAGCTTTCTTT. This sequence encodes CASSSFDSNGVTEAFF.

The J gene is TRBJ1-1, the V gene TRBV9; unclear D gene. The CDR3 has 14 residues. Between the trimmed V and J ends, which lost 0 bases and 5 bases, there was a span of 11 bases. CDR1 SGDLS and CDR2 YYNGEE come from the germline V gene. The DNA of the CDR3 is TGTGCCAGCAGCGTAGGGGCGGGGTGGACTGAAGCTTTCTTT. Its translation is CASSVGAGWTEAFF.

This clone was seen repeatedly, ten times or more. This chain joins TRBV10-3 and TRBJ1-2; D is perhaps TRBD1 (6 bases). The CDR3 extends over 14 amino acids. Trimming removed 6 bases from V and 0 bases from J, with 11 bases in between. CDR1 and CDR2 (germline): ENHRY, SYGVKD. The CDR3 region is CAIRKDRTNYGYTF. CDR3 coding DNA: TGTGCCATCAGAAAGGACAGAACTAACTATGGCTACACCTTC.